This T cell receptor beta chain appears in the sequencing data of a study of shared clonotypes between healthy human individuals. Looked up from germline, CDR1 is LNHNV and CDR2 is YYDKDF (reference sequence). The germline V and J ends were trimmed by 3 bases and 1 base, with 7 bases remaining between them. CDR3 length: 14 amino acids. In the naive CD8 group, cells lacked CD45RO and were positively selected for CCR7, so terminally differentiated effector memory CD45RA+ cells were left out. TCRdb's copy holds only in-frame clones and misses some; the assay was immunoSEQ multiplex PCR. The table has some 2.1 million clones, 85% to 95% seen once. This clone was seen just once. Additional DNA sequences in this sample encode the identical CDR3.

Sequencing input: naive CD8+ T cells sorted from blood. The chain joins TRBV15 to TRBJ1-3; TRBD1 might be the D (5 bases). The TCR sequence derives from a man aged 18-30 years in good health. The CDR3 here is CATSSGGSGNTIYF. CDR3 sequence (DNA): TGTGCCACCAGCAGCGGGGGATCTGGAAACACCATATATTTT.